Shown below are 31 T cell receptor beta chains from a single sample sequenced in a study of cytomegalovirus exposure and HLA in healthy donors. Primers: 60 Vbeta forward and 13 Jbeta reverse. Generated by immunoSEQ multiplex PCR, the TCRdb table keeps only in-frame clones and is missing some. The sample yields about 130,000 clones, 65% to 75% seen once. The sample consisted of PBMCs. These receptors were collected from a woman in her 50s in good health and CMV-seropositive.

In this sample, this clone turned up a few times. V gene TRBV7-2 combines with J gene TRBJ2-3; 7 bases are shared with TRBD1. V was pared by 5 bases and J by 2 bases, with 7 bases of the junction left unmatched. CDR1 and CDR2 (germline): SGHTA, FQGNSA. The CDR3 length is 15 residues. Written as DNA, the CDR3 is TGTGCCAGCAGCGGGGGACAGAGAAACACAGATACGCAGTATTTT. It is translated as CASSGGQRNTDTQYF. The whole variable domain, remainder taken from reference TRBV7-2 and TRBJ2-3, is GAGVSQSPSNKVTEKGKDVELRCDPISGHTALYWYRQSLGQGLEFLIYFQGNSAPDKSGLPSDRFSAERTGGSVSTLTIQRTQQEDSAVYLCASSGGQRNTDTQYFGPGTRLTVL.

This CDR3 is CASSWTGPTGELFF. As DNA, the CDR3 is TGTGCCAGCAGCTGGACAGGGCCCACCGGGGAGCTGTTTTTT. The V call is TRBV7-3, the J call TRBJ2-2; 8 bases line up with TRBD1. J gave up 4 bases and V 4 bases, and 2 bases lay outside the gene matches. CDR3 length: 14 amino acids. CDR1 and CDR2 from the germline V gene are SGHTA and FQGTGA.

The chain links TRBV2 to TRBJ2-5; 7 bases agree with TRBD1. Losses at the gene ends were 8 bases for V and 3 bases for J; bases not matched to a gene: 6. CDR1 is SNHLY, CDR2 FYNNEI, per germline. CDR3 length equals 13 residues. The CDR3 region is CASSFQGEETQYF. The CDR3 DNA sequence: TGTGCCAGCTCTTTTCAGGGGGAAGAGACCCAGTACTTC.

This clone was recorded a few times. The genes are TRBV28 and TRBJ1-2; possibly TRBD1 for D (6 bases). The CDR3 extends over 13 amino acids. Germline V CDR1 and CDR2: MDHEN, SYDVKM. V lost 10 bases and J 5 bases, leaving 17 bases between the germline ends. CDR3 protein: CATPRDNQYGYTF. CDR3 in DNA: TGTGCCACCCCCCGGGACAATCAATATGGCTACACCTTC.

A few counts support this clone. The CDR3 sequence: CASSWGGLGQPQHF. The CDR3 coding sequence is TGCGCCAGCAGCTGGGGGGGGTTGGGTCAGCCCCAGCATTTT. This chain connects TRBV5-1 to TRBJ1-5, with TRBD1 as a possible D gene (5 bases). V was cut by 3 bases and J by 6 bases, with 13 bases left in between. The CDR3 spans 14 residues. Germline-derived CDR1 and CDR2 are SGHRS and YFSETQ.

The chain joins TRBV5-8 to TRBJ1-4; 9 nucleotides line up with TRBD1. Germline V gene lookup returns CDR1 SGHTS and CDR2 YDEGEE. The J segment lost 10 bases and the V segment lost 3 bases, leaving 13 bases of the junction unmatched. CDR3 length: 16 amino acids. CDR3: CASSSTTGRDRVKLFF. In nucleotides, the CDR3 is TGTGCCAGCAGCTCTACGACTGGCCGGGACAGGGTAAAACTGTTTTTT.

This rearrangement joins TRBV13 to TRBJ2-3; TRBD2 agrees at 13 bases. J gave up 2 bases and V 2 bases, and 13 bases lay outside the gene matches. Germline assignment: CDR1 PRHDT and CDR2 FYEKMQ (reference sequence). There are 20 residues in the CDR3. CDR3 region: CASSLLHPQLAGGHTDTQYF. The CDR3 DNA follows: TGTGCCAGCAGCTTACTACACCCGCAACTAGCGGGGGGGCACACAGATACGCAGTATTTT.

V usage is TRBV5-1 and J usage is TRBJ2-3, with 7 bases identical to TRBD2. Trimming removed 7 bases from V and 0 bases from J; junction bases left unmatched: 11. The CDR3 is 16 amino acids. Looked up from germline, CDR1 is SGHRS and CDR2 is YFSETQ. CDR3 coding DNA: TGCGCCAGCCGCCCGATGCCGGGACTAAGCACAGATACGCAGTATTTT. Translated, it gives CASRPMPGLSTDTQYF.

The chain uses TRBV5-1 and TRBJ1-3, with D tentatively TRBD1 (5 bases). V was clipped by 3 bases and J by 2 bases, with 9 bases between them. CDR3 length: 14 amino acids. The germline CDR1 and CDR2 sequences are SGHRS and YFSETQ. CDR3 residues: CASSSSGAGNTIYF. The CDR3 DNA is TGCGCCAGCAGCTCCTCGGGGGCTGGAAACACCATATATTTT.

The rearrangement uses TRBV29-1 and TRBJ2-5; 7 positions match TRBD1. Trimming at V came to 3 bases and at J to 5 bases, leaving 9 bases not matched to a gene. CDR1 is SQVTM, CDR2 ANQGSEA, per germline. The CDR3 runs to 14 residues. CDR3 coding DNA: TGCAGCGTTGAGAGGGACAGAGTGGGCGAGACCCAGTACTTC. Translation gives CSVERDRVGETQYF. The variable domain in full, with the rest retrieved from reference TRBV29-1 and TRBJ2-5, is SAVISQKPSRDICQRGTSLTIQCQVDSQVTMMFWYRQQPGQSLTLIATANQGSEATYESGFVIDKFPISRPNLTFSTLTVSNMSPEDSSIYLCSVERDRVGETQYFGPGTRLLVL.

The CDR3 nucleotides read TGTGCCATCAGTGAACTAGCGGGGGGACAACGGGAGTATTTT. Encoded protein: CAISELAGGQREYF. The V call is TRBV10-3, the J call TRBJ2-3; 12 bases align to TRBD2. Germline CDR1 and CDR2: ENHRY and SYGVKD. The CDR3 length is 14 residues. V was clipped by 3 bases and J by 13 bases; unmatched bases: 8.

This clone was seen a handful of times. The rearrangement joins TRBV18 to TRBJ2-1; no firm D call. The V gene lost 2 bases and the J gene lost 9 bases, with 20 bases spanning the gap. The length of the CDR3 is 16 residues. Germline V gene lookup returns CDR1 KGHSH and CDR2 LQKENI. The CDR3 reads CASSPSGQRNLGEQFF. CDR3 sequence (DNA): TGTGCCAGCTCACCATCGGGTCAGCGAAATCTTGGTGAGCAGTTCTTC.

This clone is a singleton in its sample. J is TRBJ2-7 and V is TRBV7-9; 8 bases agree with TRBD1. Germline V gene sequence: CDR1 SEHNR, CDR2 FQNEAQ (reference sequence). This CDR3 has 13 residues. The V gene end was trimmed by 5 bases and the J gene end by 3 bases; junction bases not matched to a gene: 3. CDR3: CASSGQGDYEQYF. The CDR3 region has the DNA TGTGCCAGCAGCGGACAGGGAGACTACGAGCAGTACTTC.

The chain employs TRBV5-3 and TRBJ2-3, with TRBD2 matching over 10 bases. TRBV5-3 has ORF status, its function being uncertain. The CDR3 spans 16 residues. With 0 bases clipped from V and 2 bases from J, the junction kept 3 bases outside the gene matches. CDR3: CARSLVTSGATDTQYF. The CDR3 coding sequence is TGTGCCAGAAGCTTGGTTACTAGCGGGGCCACAGATACGCAGTATTTT.

This clone has more than one count but fewer than ten. This rearrangement joins TRBV5-6 to TRBJ1-2, with 10 positions matching TRBD1. The CDR3 length is 14 residues. The germline gives CDR1 SGHDT, CDR2 YYEEEE. V lost 0 bases to trimming and J lost 4 bases; unmatched junction nucleotides: 0. CDR3 region: CASSLGQGAYGYTF. For the CDR3, the DNA is TGTGCCAGCAGCTTGGGACAGGGGGCCTATGGCTACACCTTC.

This clone turned up a few times. The CDR3 DNA follows: TGTGCCAGCAGCCGGGACATCCTTGAGACCCAGTACTTC. This encodes CASSRDILETQYF. The genes are TRBV5-6 and TRBJ2-5; perhaps TRBD1 as D (6 bases). Germline V gene lookup returns CDR1 SGHDT and CDR2 YYEEEE. The CDR3 extends over 13 amino acids. The ends were cut back, 4 bases at V and 5 bases at J, with 12 bases in the middle.

This chain links TRBV29-1 with TRBJ2-1, with a possible D match to TRBD1 (6 bases). The CDR3 sequence is 16 residues long. CDR1 is SQVTM and CDR2 is ANQGSEA in the germline V gene. The V end lost 2 bases, the J end lost 0 bases, and 14 bases lay between the germline ends. The CDR3 DNA follows: TGCAGCGTTGAAAGGGGGTTCAAGAGCTCCTACAATGAGCAGTTCTTC. Encoded protein: CSVERGFKSSYNEQFF.

This clone appeared a single time. At one end the junction does not follow the germline gene, possibly because of a read error. The chain recombines TRBV5-4 with TRBJ2-1; 10 bases match TRBD1. This CDR3 is 14 amino acids long. Germline CDR1 reads SGHNT; CDR2 reads YYREEE (reference sequence). CDR3 amino acids: CASTPGQGYSEQFF. CDR3 in DNA: TGTGCCAGCACGCCGGGACAGGGGTACAGTGAGCAGTTCTTC. Filled out from reference TRBV5-4 and TRBJ2-1, the complete variable domain reads ETGVTQSPTHLIKTRGQQVTLRCSSQSGHNTVSWYQQALGQGPQFIFQYYREEENGRGNFPPRFSGLQFPNYSSELNVNALELDDSALYLCASTPGQGYSEQFFGPGTRLTVL.

This clone was seen a handful of times. The chain joins TRBV28 to TRBJ1-5; D uncertain. The CDR3 covers 15 residues. The germline gives CDR1 MDHEN, CDR2 SYDVKM. V was trimmed by 8 bases and J by 0 bases, leaving 14 bases between them. CDR3 sequence: CASAPQVYSNQPQHF. Here the CDR3 DNA reads TGTGCCAGCGCCCCTCAGGTCTATAGCAATCAGCCCCAGCATTTT.

This clone appeared once. The chain has TRBV28 and TRBJ1-2; maybe TRBD1 (6 bases). The CDR3 extends over 15 amino acids. The germline CDR1 and CDR2 sequences are MDHEN and SYDVKM. V lost 1 base and J lost 2, with 11 bases in between. In DNA form, the CDR3 reads TGTGCCAGCAGTTTATCGGACAGAGTAAACTATGGCTACACCTTC. This codes for CASSLSDRVNYGYTF.

V gene TRBV29-1 combines with J gene TRBJ2-4; 12 bases line up with TRBD2. Unmatched junction bases numbered 10, after V lost 4 bases and J lost 9 bases. Germline assignment: CDR1 SQVTM and CDR2 ANQGSEA. This CDR3 comprises 15 residues. The CDR3 DNA reads TGCAGCGTTGTCGGCCTAGCGGGGGGGCTGGGCATTCAGTACTTC. It codes for CSVVGLAGGLGIQYF.

The CDR3 loop is CASSRGGMFLAEAFF. CDR3 bases: TGTGCCAGCAGCAGGGGGGGGATGTTTCTCGCTGAAGCTTTCTTT. The chain recombines TRBV7-6 with TRBJ1-1; D is perhaps TRBD1 (6 bases). The V end lost 5 bases, the J end lost 6 bases, and 19 bases lay between the germline ends. The germline CDR1 and CDR2 sequences are SGHVS and FNYEAQ. The CDR3 is 15 residues long.

This clone was observed a single time. The genes are TRBV20-1 and TRBJ2-7; D perhaps matches TRBD2 (5 bases). CDR1 DFQATT and CDR2 SNEGSKA come from the germline V gene (reference sequence). V dropped 5 bases and J dropped 8 bases, with 13 bases sitting between them. This CDR3 is 11 amino acids long. CDR3 DNA sequence: TGCAGTGCTCCCGTCGGGATAAAGCAGTACTTC. Encoded protein: CSAPVGIKQYF.

The chain couples TRBV4-1 to TRBJ2-7; D gene unclear. V dropped 4 bases and J dropped 0 bases, with 7 bases sitting between them. Germline V gene lookup returns CDR1 MGHRA and CDR2 YSYEKL. The length of the CDR3 is 13 residues. This CDR3 is CASSLQISYEQYF. The CDR3 DNA reads as TGCGCCAGCAGCCTTCAGATCTCCTACGAGCAGTACTTC.

The chain is built from TRBV2 and TRBJ2-1; D is undetermined. Germline V gene sequence: CDR1 SNHLY, CDR2 FYNNEI. Trimming left V 5 bases short and J 9 bases short, with 8 bases between. CDR3 length: 11 amino acids. The CDR3 region is CASSLEVEQFF. Written as DNA, the CDR3 is TGTGCCAGCAGTCTAGAGGTTGAGCAGTTCTTC.

This clone was seen more than once but under ten times. This chain joins TRBV2 and TRBJ1-1; D remains unclear. Germline CDR1 SNHLY, CDR2 FYNNEI. This CDR3 region has 12 residues. Trimming removed 6 bases from V and 3 bases from J, with 8 bases in between. CDR3 coding DNA: TGTGCCAGCAGGGAGAGGTACACTGAAGCTTTCTTT. Protein product: CASRERYTEAFF. The full variable domain, completed using reference TRBV2 and TRBJ1-1, is EPEVTQTPSHQVTQMGQEVILRCVPISNHLYFYWYRQILGQKVEFLVSFYNNEISEKSEIFDDQFSVERPDGSNFTLKIRSTKLEDSAMYFCASRERYTEAFFGQGTRLTVV.

The gene calls are TRBV6-6 and TRBJ1-5, with 10 bases lining up with TRBD1. After removal of 6 bases from V and 5 bases from J, the junction contained 7 bases not matched to a gene. Per germline, CDR1 MNHNY and CDR2 SVGAGI (reference sequence). CDR3 length: 15 residues. The CDR3 DNA is TGTGCCAGCAGAACGGACAGGGGGAAGGATCAGCCCCAGCATTTT. Translated: CASRTDRGKDQPQHF.

The rearrangement uses TRBV4-2 and TRBJ2-5, with D tentatively TRBD1 (6 bases). The germline V gene has CDR1 LGHNA and CDR2 YNFKEQ. The V end was cut by 4 bases, the J end by 1 base, with 13 bases between. The CDR3 runs to 15 residues. In nucleotides, the CDR3 is TGTGCCAGCAGCCCGATACAGGGTCCCCAAGAGACCCAGTACTTC. It yields the protein CASSPIQGPQETQYF.

The rearrangement joins TRBV5-6 to TRBJ1-3; maybe TRBD1 (6 bases). Germline CDR1 is SGHDT and CDR2 is YYEEEE. This CDR3 spans 14 amino acids. V was clipped by 4 bases and J by 3 bases, with 11 bases between them. The DNA for the CDR3 is TGTGCCAGCAGCCTGAGGGGGATTGGAAACACCATATATTTT. Protein product: CASSLRGIGNTIYF.

A word on this clone: No DNA is shown, since the ends of the CDR3 on it are uncertain; the CDR3 is the one TCRdb lists. The genes are TRBV29-1 and TRBJ1-2. The CDR3 sequence runs 13 residues, both termini included. Germline lookup yields CDR1 SQVTM and CDR2 ANQGSEA. Here the CDR3 reads CSVRSPANYGCTF.

The chain couples TRBV29-1 to TRBJ1-2; D possibly corresponds to TRBD1 (5 bases). The V end was cut by 4 bases, the J end by 8 bases, with 20 bases between. The CDR3 spans 14 residues. Germline CDR1 is SQVTM and CDR2 is ANQGSEA. CDR3 region: CSVGVLEGKGGYTF. In DNA form, the CDR3 reads TGCAGCGTTGGAGTCTTGGAGGGGAAGGGGGGCTACACCTTC.